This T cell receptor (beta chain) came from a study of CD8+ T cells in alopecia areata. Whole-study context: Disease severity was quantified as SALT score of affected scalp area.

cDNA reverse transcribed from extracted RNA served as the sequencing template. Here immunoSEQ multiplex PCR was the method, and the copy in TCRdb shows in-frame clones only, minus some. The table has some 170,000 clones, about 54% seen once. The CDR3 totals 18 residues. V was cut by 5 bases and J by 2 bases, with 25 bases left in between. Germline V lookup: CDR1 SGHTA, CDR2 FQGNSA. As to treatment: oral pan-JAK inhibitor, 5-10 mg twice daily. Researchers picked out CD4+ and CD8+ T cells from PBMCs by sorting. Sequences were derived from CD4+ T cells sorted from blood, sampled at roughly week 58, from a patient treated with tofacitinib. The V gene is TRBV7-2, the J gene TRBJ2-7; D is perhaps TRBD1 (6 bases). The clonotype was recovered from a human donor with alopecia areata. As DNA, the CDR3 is TGTGCCAGCAGCCCATGGGCGACTACCGGGACAAGGACCTACGAGCAGTACTTC. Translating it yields CASSPWATTGTRTYEQYF.